The clone carrying this TCR beta chain was picked up many times. Its antigen is undetermined. The sample originates from a study of T cells in Graves' hyperthyroidism and ophthalmopathy. Study-wide points: Most thyroid clonotypes with frequency above 0.001 were detected in blood.

Calling Graves' hyperthyroidism stable meant ophthalmopathy did not progress within 18 months. Patients were aged 18 to 65, had disease duration under 2 months, and had newly diagnosed hyperthyroidism. In making diagnoses, clinical symptoms, serum thyroxine and TRAb, thyroid ultrasound and orbital computed tomography were all used. RNA transcripts gave rise to amplified TCR beta CDR3 regions. The HTBI primer set was used in a first-round RT-PCR of the TCR CDR3. TCRdb analysed the multiplex PCR reads with MiXCR anew, one entry per CDR3 protein. This table holds a few hundred thousand distinct CDR3 sequences, approximately 14% found once. This receptor was obtained from a young woman with Graves' hyperthyroidism. Sequencing was performed on blood.

The CDR3 here is CASSQTVVNTEAFF. In DNA form, the CDR3 reads TGTGCCAGCAGCCAAACAGTGGTGAACACTGAAGCTTTCTTT. The chain recombines TRBV7-9 with TRBJ1-1, with D hard to call. Germline CDR1 reads SEHNR; CDR2 reads FQNEAQ (reference sequence). This CDR3 comprises 14 residues. The germline V and J ends were trimmed by 5 bases and 0 bases, with 10 bases remaining between them.